This passage covers 18 T cell receptor beta chains from one sample sequenced in a study of vaccination and CD4 T cells after COVID-19. The Oncomine TCR Beta short-read assay was applied to DNA of cultured CD4+ T cells. TCRdb processed the PCR reads anew with MiXCR; each CDR3 protein has one entry. The table lists over 3,000 distinct CDR3 sequences, less than 75% of them singletons. What these receptors recognize is not known. Indicated treatment: approximately nine-day PBMC culture with coronavirus spike peptide pools or control peptides (ViraFEST assay). The sample was CD4+ T cells from blood, cultured in vitro. The source of these receptors is a human donor who had recovered from COVID-19.

This clonotype has just a few counts. This sequence joins TRBV6-1 and TRBJ2-7; either TRBD1 or TRBD2 may fit D (7 bases each). Germline CDR1 reads MNHNS; CDR2 reads SASEGT. Trimming took 5 bases from V and 0 from J, leaving 14 bases between them. This CDR3 has 15 amino acids. CDR3 in amino acids: CASSPGGTASYEQYF. The CDR3 DNA is TGTGCCAGCAGTCCCGGGGGGACAGCCTCCTACGAGCAGTACTTC.

The rearrangement links TRBV5-4 to TRBJ2-3; 10 bases align to TRBD2. Trimming removed 0 bases from V and 5 bases from J; junction bases left unmatched: 6. Germline CDR1 is SGHNT and CDR2 is YYREEE (reference sequence). The length of the CDR3 is 16 residues. The CDR3 DNA follows: TGTGCCAGCAGCTTGGTGGTAGCGGGGGGACGAGATACGCAGTATTTT. Its protein is CASSLVVAGGRDTQYF.

The chain employs TRBV4-2 and TRBJ1-4; 9 bases match TRBD1. V lost 0 bases to trimming and J lost 6 bases; unmatched junction nucleotides: 8. The CDR3 is made up of 17 amino acids. The germline V gene encodes CDR1 LGHNA and CDR2 YNFKEQ. CDR3 in amino acids: CASSQDGTGWGDEKLFF. The CDR3 nucleotides read TGTGCCAGCAGCCAAGATGGGACAGGGTGGGGGGATGAAAAACTGTTTTTT.

To note about this clonotype: A read error may produce the germline difference seen at one junction end. The V gene is TRBV9, the J gene TRBJ2-3; D gene uncertain. Germline CDR1 is SGDLS and CDR2 is YYNGEE. The CDR3 totals 16 residues. CDR3 DNA sequence: TGTGCCAGCGGCGTAACTTCTAGGGTTTCCACAGATACGCAGTATTTT. Amino acids: CASGVTSRVSTDTQYF. The full variable domain, completed using reference TRBV9 and TRBJ2-3, is DSGVTQTPKHLITATGQRVTLRCSPRSGDLSVYWYQQSLDQGLQFLIQYYNGEERAKGNILERFSAQQFPDLHSELNLSSLELGDSALYFCASGVTSRVSTDTQYFGPGTRLTVL.

The chain links TRBV7-9 to TRBJ1-5, with 11 bases that match TRBD1. V dropped 5 bases and J dropped 2; count of bases not matched to a gene: 5. CDR3 length: 16 amino acids. Germline values: CDR1 SEHNR, CDR2 FQNEAQ (reference sequence). The chain's CDR3 is CASSRDRGVGNQPQHF. The CDR3 nucleotides are TGTGCCAGCAGCCGGGACAGGGGGGTTGGCAATCAGCCCCAGCATTTT.

This clonotype counts as large. The V gene is TRBV20-1, the J gene TRBJ1-2, with D perhaps TRBD1 (5 bases). Trimming took off 6 bases at V and 5 bases at J, with 10 bases between the two ends. The CDR3 has 11 residues. Germline V CDR1 and CDR2: DFQATT, SNEGSKA (reference sequence). The chain's CDR3 is CSAYEGYGYTF. The CDR3 DNA sequence: TGCAGTGCCTACGAGGGGTATGGCTACACCTTC.

V and J are TRBV6-1 and TRBJ2-1, with no clear D. With 0 bases removed from V and 0 bases from J, the gap between germline ends came to 15 bases. CDR3 size: 18 residues. Per germline, CDR1 MNHNS and CDR2 SASEGT. CDR3 in amino acids: CASSEADGSPSSYNEQFF. DNA of the CDR3: TGTGCCAGCAGTGAAGCGGACGGAAGTCCAAGCTCCTACAATGAGCAGTTCTTC.

This chain connects TRBV2 to TRBJ1-2; D unclear. The CDR3 sequence is 11 residues long. From germline, CDR1 is SNHLY and CDR2 FYNNEI. Trimming removed 3 bases at V and 2 bases at J, with 1 base between. The CDR3 protein is CASSENYGYTF. The CDR3 coding sequence is TGTGCCAGCAGTGAGAACTATGGCTACACCTTC.

This clonotype is labeled as large. The DNA for the CDR3 is TGTGCCACCAGCAGAGACAGAAGCTATGGCTACACCTTC. This gives the protein CATSRDRSYGYTF. The rearrangement links TRBV15 to TRBJ1-2; D gene uncertain. The CDR3 loop spans 13 amino acids. The germline CDR1 and CDR2 sequences are LNHNV and YYDKDF (reference sequence). V was cut by 0 bases and J by 4 bases, with 6 bases left in between. The full variable domain, in which reference TRBV15 and TRBJ1-2 provide the parts outside the CDR3, is DAMVIQNPRYQVTQFGKPVTLSCSQTLNHNVMYWYQQKSSQAPKLLFHYYDKDFNNEADTPDNFQSRRPNTSFCFLDIRSPGLGDTAMYLCATSRDRSYGYTFGSGTRLTVV.

The chain has TRBV5-5 and TRBJ1-6; 8 bases are a match to TRBD1. The CDR3 covers 15 residues. The trim removed 4 bases at V and 9 bases at J, leaving 9 bases unmatched. The V gene's germline CDR1 is SGHKS and CDR2 YYEKEE (reference sequence). The CDR3 region has the DNA TGTGCCAGCAGCCCGCGGACAGGGATAGTTTCACCCCTCCACTTT. Translation gives CASSPRTGIVSPLHF. Full variable domain (rest looked up from reference TRBV5-5 and TRBJ1-6): DAGVTQSPTHLIKTRGQQVTLRCSPISGHKSVSWYQQVLGQGPQFIFQYYEKEERGRGNFPDRFSARQFPNYSSELNVNALLLGDSALYLCASSPRTGIVSPLHFGNGTRLTVT.

On this clonotype itself: The conserved final phenylalanine or tryptophan is absent from the CDR3, which likely points to a read error. The DNA is left out, because the CDR3 cannot be placed on it with certainty; the CDR3 is given as TCRdb lists it. The chain couples TRBV21-1 to TRBJ2-5; whether TRBD2, the table's D call, matches the DNA was not checked. TRBV21-1 represents a pseudogene. The CDR3 contains 19 residues when both ends are counted. CDR3 in amino acids: CASSKGHPTSGGAGETQYL.

The J gene is TRBJ1-1, the V gene TRBV7-6, with 7 positions matching TRBD1. V was clipped by 1 base and J by 1 base; unmatched bases: 3. The CDR3 spans 15 residues. Germline values: CDR1 SGHVS, CDR2 FNYEAQ. The DNA for the CDR3 is TGTGCCAGCAGCTTAGGGCGGACAGGGAACACTGAAGCTTTCTTT. This gives the protein CASSLGRTGNTEAFF.

The chain joins TRBV18 to TRBJ2-3; D may correspond to TRBD1 or TRBD2 (5 bases each). Trimming removed 6 bases at V and 4 bases at J, with 17 bases between. CDR3 length equals 15 residues. Germline assignment: CDR1 KGHSH and CDR2 LQKENI. The CDR3 protein is CASSRQSSGSDTQYF. The CDR3 DNA follows: TGTGCCAGCTCCCGACAGTCCTCGGGGTCAGATACGCAGTATTTT.

The chain carries TRBV5-1 and TRBJ1-4; TRBD1 agrees at 7 bases. The CDR3 is 12 residues long. Germline assignment: CDR1 SGHRS and CDR2 YFSETQ. V shed 4 bases, J shed 17 bases, and the junction held 11 bases outside the gene matches. The CDR3 DNA is TGCGCCAGCAGCCGAGACCAGGGACAGAGCTTTTTT. Translation gives CASSRDQGQSFF.

In its sample, this clonotype is medium-sized. The chain joins TRBV12-3 or TRBV12-4 to TRBJ1-1; D is uncertain. This CDR3 has 15 residues. Trimming cost V 4 bases and J 1 base, with 13 bases left between them. The CDR3 nucleotides read TGTGCCAGCAGTTCCCCCCATCATTCGAACACTGAAGCTTTCTTT. Its protein is CASSSPHHSNTEAFF.

The chain carries TRBV5-1 and TRBJ2-1; D uncertain. The CDR3 length is 12 residues. CDR1 is SGHRS and CDR2 is YFSETQ in the germline V gene. The ends were cut back, 3 bases at V and 10 bases at J, with 11 bases in the middle. In DNA form, the CDR3 reads TGCGCCAGCAGCTCTTTTGGGATAGAGCAGTTCTTC. Translating gives CASSSFGIEQFF.

This chain connects TRBV28 to TRBJ1-5, with D tentatively TRBD1 (5 bases). CDR1 is MDHEN and CDR2 is SYDVKM in the germline V gene. The CDR3 sequence is 14 residues long. The ends were cut back, 9 bases at V and 4 bases at J, with 16 bases in the middle. The CDR3 here is CASLAGTRNQPQHF. The CDR3 bases are TGTGCCAGTTTAGCCGGGACCAGAAATCAGCCCCAGCATTTT.

This clonotype was counted once. The chain links TRBV6-2 or TRBV6-3 to TRBJ2-5, with D uncertain. The CDR3 sequence is 20 residues long. The V gene lost 0 bases and the J gene lost 5 bases, with 28 bases spanning the gap. Germline lookup yields CDR1 MNHEY and CDR2 SVGEGT. CDR3 nucleotides: TGTGCCAGCAGTTACTCGTTTTCCGGCCCGAAGAACGCGAAGGCGGAGACCCAGTACTTC. Residues: CASSYSFSGPKNAKAETQYF.